The entry that follows covers one TCR beta chain sequence. Antigen specificity is unknown. This record comes from a study of beta chain features in type 1 diabetes. About the research overall: Sorted cells from all samples, numbering roughly 100,000,000, were examined.

The CDR3 loop spans 13 amino acids. V lost 0 bases and J lost 5, with 6 bases in between. CDR1 is SGHRS, CDR2 YFSETQ, per germline. Study outcomes and limitations: cDNA-based sequencing might over-represent cells highly expressing TCR.

Every bit of the isolated RNA underwent reverse transcription, so sequencing read expressed TCRB transcripts. Here immunoSEQ multiplex PCR was the method, and the copy in TCRdb shows in-frame clones only, minus some. The sample holds just over 600,000 clones, around 16% seen once. The specimen was naive CD4+ T cells from blood. This sequence originates from a man aged 18 to 35 in good health. This chain uses TRBV5-1 with TRBJ1-5; D call uncertain. CDR3 DNA: TGCGCCAGCAGCTTGGCCTTTGATCAGCCCCAGCATTTT. Protein sequence: CASSLAFDQPQHF.